This TCR beta chain was observed in a study of T cells in Graves' hyperthyroidism and ophthalmopathy. Amplification yielded TCR beta CDR3 regions, with RNA transcripts as the source. A set of HTBI primers served as the primers for a first-round RT-PCR of the TCR CDR3. TCRdb called the multiplex PCR reads again in MiXCR, with one record for every CDR3 protein. The repertoire holds roughly 380,000 distinct CDR3 sequences, 19% seen once, with approximately 4% in the top ten. Per the germline V gene, CDR1 is LNHNV and CDR2 is YYDKDF (reference sequence). V was pared by 5 bases and J by 4 bases, with 9 bases between. The length of the CDR3 is 13 residues. This clonotype was detected many times. Diagnoses used clinical symptoms, serum thyroxine and TRAb, thyroid ultrasound and orbital computed tomography.

Sequencing was performed on blood. The chain links TRBV15 to TRBJ1-5, with a tentative D call TRBD1 (5 bases). The receptor's source is a woman aged 18-30 years with Graves' hyperthyroidism. The CDR3 DNA reads TGTGCCACCAGCGACAGAGCTAATCAGCCCCAGCATTTT. The encoded protein is CATSDRANQPQHF.